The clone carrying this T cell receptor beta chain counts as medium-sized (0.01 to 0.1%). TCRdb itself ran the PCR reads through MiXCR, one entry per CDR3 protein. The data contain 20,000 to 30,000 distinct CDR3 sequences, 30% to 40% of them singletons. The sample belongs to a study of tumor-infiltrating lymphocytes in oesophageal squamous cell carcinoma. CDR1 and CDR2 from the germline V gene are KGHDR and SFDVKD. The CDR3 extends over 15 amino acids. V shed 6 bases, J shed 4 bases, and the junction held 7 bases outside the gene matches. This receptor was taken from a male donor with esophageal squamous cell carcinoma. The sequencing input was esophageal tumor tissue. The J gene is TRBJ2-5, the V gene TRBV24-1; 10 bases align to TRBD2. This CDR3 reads CATSSASGSGETQYF. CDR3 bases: TGTGCCACCAGTTCGGCTAGCGGGAGTGGAGAGACCCAGTACTTC.